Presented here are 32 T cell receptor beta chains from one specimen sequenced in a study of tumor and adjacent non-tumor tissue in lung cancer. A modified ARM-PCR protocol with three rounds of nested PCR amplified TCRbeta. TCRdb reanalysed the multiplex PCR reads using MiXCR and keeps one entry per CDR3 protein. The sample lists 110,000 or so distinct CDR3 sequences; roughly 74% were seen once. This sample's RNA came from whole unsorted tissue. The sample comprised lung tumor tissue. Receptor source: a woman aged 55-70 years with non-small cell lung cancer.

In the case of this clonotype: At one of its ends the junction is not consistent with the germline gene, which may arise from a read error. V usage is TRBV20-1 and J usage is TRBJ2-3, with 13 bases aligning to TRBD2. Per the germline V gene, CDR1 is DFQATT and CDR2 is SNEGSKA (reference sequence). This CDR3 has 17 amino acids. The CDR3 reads CSARNPGTSGITDMQYF. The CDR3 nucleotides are TGCAGTGCTCGAAACCCCGGGACTAGCGGGATCACAGATATGCAGTATTTT.

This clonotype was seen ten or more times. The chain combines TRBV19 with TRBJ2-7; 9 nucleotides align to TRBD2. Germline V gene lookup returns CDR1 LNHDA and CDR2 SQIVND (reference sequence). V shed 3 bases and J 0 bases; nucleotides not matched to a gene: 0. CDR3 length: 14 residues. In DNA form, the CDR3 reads TGTGCCAGTAGTATGGGACTAGCCTCCTACGAGCAGTACTTC. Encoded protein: CASSMGLASYEQYF.

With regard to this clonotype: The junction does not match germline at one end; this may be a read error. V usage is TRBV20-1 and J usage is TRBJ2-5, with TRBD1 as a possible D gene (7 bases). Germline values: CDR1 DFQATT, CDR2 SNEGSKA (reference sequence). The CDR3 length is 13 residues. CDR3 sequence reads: CSVEGARGETQYF. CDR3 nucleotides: TGTAGTGTGGAGGGGGCCCGTGGAGAGACCCAGTACTTC.

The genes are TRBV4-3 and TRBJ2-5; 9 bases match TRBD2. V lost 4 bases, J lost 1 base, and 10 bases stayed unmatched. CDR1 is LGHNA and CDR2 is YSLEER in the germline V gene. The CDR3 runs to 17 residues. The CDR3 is CASSPGKIAGVQETQYF. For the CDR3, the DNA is TGCGCCAGCAGCCCGGGTAAGATAGCGGGGGTCCAAGAGACCCAGTACTTC.

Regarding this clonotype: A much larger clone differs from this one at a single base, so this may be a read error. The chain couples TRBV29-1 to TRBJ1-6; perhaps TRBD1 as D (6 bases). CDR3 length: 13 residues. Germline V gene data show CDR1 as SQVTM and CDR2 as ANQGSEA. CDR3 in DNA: TGCGGCGTTGCTGGGGGGCCCAATTCACCCCTCCACTTT. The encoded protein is CGVAGGPNSPLHF.

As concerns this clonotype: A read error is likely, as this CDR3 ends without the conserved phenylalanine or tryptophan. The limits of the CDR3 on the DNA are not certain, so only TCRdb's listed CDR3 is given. The CDR3 loop is CASIIQGYSYEQYL. The chain is built from TRBV12-3 or TRBV12-4 and TRBJ2-7; the D call TRBD1 from the table was never checked on the DNA. The CDR3 adds up to 14 amino acids, both ends counted.

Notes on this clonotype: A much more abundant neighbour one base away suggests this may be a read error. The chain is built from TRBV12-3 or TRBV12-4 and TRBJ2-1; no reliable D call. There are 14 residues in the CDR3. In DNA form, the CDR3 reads TGTGCCATCAGTTTGCGGCACAGAGGCAATGAGCAGTTCTTC. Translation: CAISLRHRGNEQFF.

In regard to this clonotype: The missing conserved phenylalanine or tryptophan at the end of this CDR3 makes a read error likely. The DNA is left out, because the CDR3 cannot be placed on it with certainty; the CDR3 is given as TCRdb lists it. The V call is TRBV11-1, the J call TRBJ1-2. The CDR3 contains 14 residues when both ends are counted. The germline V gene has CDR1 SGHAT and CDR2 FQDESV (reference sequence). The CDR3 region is CASSSQGPLYGYIL.

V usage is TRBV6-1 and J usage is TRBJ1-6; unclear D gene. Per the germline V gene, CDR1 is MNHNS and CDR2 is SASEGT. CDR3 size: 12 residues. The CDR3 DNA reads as TGTGGCATATATATGCTAGGTTCACCCCTCCACTTT. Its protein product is CGIYMLGSPLHF.

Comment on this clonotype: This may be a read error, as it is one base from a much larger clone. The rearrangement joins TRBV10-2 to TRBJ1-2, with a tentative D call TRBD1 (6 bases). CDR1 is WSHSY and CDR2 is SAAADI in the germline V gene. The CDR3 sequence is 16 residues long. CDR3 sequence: CASKKGGPSLDYDYTF. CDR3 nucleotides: TGCGCCAGCAAGAAGGGGGGACCTTCACTCGACTATGACTACACCTTC.

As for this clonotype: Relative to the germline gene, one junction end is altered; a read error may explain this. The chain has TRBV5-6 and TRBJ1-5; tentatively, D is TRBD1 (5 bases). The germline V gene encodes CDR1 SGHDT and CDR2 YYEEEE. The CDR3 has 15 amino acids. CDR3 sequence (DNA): TGTGCCAAGAGCCGTGGGGCCTATAGCAATCAGCCCCTGCATTTT. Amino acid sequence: CAKSRGAYSNQPLHF.

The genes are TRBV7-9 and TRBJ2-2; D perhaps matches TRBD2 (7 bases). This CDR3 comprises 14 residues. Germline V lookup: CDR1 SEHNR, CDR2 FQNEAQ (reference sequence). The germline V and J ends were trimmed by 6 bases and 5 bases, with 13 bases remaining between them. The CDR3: CASRRTAGTGELFF. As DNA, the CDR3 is TGTGCCAGCAGACGGACAGCGGGAACCGGGGAGCTGTTTTTT.

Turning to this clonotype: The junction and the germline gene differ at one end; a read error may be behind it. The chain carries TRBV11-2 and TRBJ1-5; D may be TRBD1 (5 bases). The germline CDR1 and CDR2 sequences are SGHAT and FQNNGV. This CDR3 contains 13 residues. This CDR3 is CANSQDKGQPQHF. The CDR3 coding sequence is TGTGCCAACTCCCAGGACAAGGGTCAGCCCCAACATTTT.

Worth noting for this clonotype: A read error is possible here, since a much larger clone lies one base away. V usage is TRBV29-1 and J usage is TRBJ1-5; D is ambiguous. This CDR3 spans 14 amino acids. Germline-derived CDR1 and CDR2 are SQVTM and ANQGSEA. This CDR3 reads CSITEGHSSQPQHF. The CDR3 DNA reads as TGCAGTATAACGGAAGGGCATAGCAGTCAGCCCCAGCATTTT.

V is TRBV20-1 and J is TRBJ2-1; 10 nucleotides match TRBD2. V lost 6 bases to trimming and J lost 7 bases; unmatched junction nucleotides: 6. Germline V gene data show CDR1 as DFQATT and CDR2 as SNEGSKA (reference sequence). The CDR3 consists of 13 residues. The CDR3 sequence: CSAGISGRNEQFF. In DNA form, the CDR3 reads TGCAGTGCGGGTATTAGCGGGAGGAATGAGCAGTTCTTC.

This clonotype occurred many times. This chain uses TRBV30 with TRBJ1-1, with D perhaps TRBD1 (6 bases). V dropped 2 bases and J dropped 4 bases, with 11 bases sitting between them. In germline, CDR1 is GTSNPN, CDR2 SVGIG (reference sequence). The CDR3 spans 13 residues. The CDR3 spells CAWSLDRATEAFF. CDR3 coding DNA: TGTGCCTGGAGTTTGGACAGAGCCACTGAAGCTTTCTTT.

The CDR3 DNA reads TGTGCCAGCAGCTCGGGCAACAGAGGGAGTAACACTGAAGCTTTCTTT. The encoded protein is CASSSGNRGSNTEAFF. V gene TRBV5-4 combines with J gene TRBJ1-1; D is undetermined. The CDR3 sequence is 16 residues long. Germline V gives CDR1 SGHNT, CDR2 YYREEE (reference sequence). V was shortened by 3 bases and J by 2 bases, with 17 bases between the two germline ends.

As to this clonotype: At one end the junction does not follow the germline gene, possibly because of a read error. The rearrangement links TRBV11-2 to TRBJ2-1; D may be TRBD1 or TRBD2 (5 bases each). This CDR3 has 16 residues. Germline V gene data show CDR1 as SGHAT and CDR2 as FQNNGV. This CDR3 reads CASSSSGLRSYNERLF. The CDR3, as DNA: TGTGCCAGCAGCTCCTCAGGGTTGAGGTCCTACAATGAGCGGTTATTC.

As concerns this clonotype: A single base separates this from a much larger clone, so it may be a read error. CDR3 in DNA: TGCACCAGCAGCCAAGAATCGACTAGCGGGGGGGCCGCAGATACGCAGTATTTT. As protein: CTSSQESTSGGAADTQYF. The chain carries TRBV4-1 and TRBJ2-3; 14 nucleotides line up with TRBD2. The germline CDR1 and CDR2 sequences are MGHRA and YSYEKL. The CDR3 sequence is 18 residues long.

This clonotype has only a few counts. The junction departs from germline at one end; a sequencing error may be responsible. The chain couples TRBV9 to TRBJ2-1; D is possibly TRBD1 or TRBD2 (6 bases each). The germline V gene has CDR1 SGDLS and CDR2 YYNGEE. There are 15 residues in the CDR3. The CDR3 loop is CVSSMDPGAENERFF. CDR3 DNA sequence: TGTGTCAGCAGCATGGATCCGGGGGCGGAGAATGAGCGGTTCTTC.

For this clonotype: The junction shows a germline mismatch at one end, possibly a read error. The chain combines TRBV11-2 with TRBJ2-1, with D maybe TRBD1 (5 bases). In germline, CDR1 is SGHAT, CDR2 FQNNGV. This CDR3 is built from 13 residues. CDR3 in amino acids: CASNLEDNNEQFF. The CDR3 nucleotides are TGTGCCAGCAACTTAGAGGACAACAATGAGCAGTTCTTC.

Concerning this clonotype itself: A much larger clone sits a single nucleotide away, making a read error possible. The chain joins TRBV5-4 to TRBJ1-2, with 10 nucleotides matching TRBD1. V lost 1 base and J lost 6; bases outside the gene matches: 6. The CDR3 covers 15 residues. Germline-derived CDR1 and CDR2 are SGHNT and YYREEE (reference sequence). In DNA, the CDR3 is TGTGCCAGCAGCTTGTCCGGACAGGGGGACGATGGCTACACCTTC. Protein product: CASSLSGQGDDGYTF.

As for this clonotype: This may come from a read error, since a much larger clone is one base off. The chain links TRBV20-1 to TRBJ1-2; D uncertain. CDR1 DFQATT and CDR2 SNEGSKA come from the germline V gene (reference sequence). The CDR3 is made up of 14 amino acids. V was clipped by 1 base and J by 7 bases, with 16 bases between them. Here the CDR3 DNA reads TGCAGTGCTAGAGTCAGCTCCCGGGATCCTGGCTACACCTTC. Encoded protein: CSARVSSRDPGYTF.

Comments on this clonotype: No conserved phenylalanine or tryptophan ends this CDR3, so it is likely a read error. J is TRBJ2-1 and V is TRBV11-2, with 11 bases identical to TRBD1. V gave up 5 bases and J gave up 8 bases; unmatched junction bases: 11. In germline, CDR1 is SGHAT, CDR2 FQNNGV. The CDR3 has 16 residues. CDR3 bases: TGTGCCAGCAGCCGGGACAGGGGGTTCCTAGACGATGAGCAGTTCTAC. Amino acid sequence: CASSRDRGFLDDEQFY.

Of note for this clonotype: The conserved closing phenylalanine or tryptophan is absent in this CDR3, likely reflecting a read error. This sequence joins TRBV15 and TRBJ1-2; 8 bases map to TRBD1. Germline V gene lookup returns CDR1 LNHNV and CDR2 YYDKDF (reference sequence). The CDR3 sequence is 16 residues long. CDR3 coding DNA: TGCGCCACCAGCAGAGATTTAGGACAGGGAAACTATGGCTACACCATC. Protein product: CATSRDLGQGNYGYTI.

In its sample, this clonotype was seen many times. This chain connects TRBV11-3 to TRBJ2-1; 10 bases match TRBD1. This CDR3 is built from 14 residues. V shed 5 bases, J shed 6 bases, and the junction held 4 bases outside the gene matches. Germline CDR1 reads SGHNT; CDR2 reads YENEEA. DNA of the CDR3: TGTGCCAGCAGCCCCGGACAGGGGGGCAATGAGCAGTTCTTC. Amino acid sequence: CASSPGQGGNEQFF.

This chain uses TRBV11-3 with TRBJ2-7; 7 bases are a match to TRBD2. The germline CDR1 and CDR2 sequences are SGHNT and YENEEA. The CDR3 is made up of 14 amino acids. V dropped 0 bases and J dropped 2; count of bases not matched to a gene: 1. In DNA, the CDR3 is TGTGCCAGCAGCTTAGAAGCGGGGACCTACGAGCAGTACTTC. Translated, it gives CASSLEAGTYEQYF.

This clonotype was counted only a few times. CDR3 in DNA: TGCGCCAGCAGCTTGGGAATAGGGCCCTTTGCAACTAATGAAAAACTGTTTTTT. Translated: CASSLGIGPFATNEKLFF. V is TRBV5-1 and J is TRBJ1-4; no clear D. The CDR3 has 18 residues. CDR1 is SGHRS, CDR2 YFSETQ, per germline. Trimming removed 0 bases at V and 0 bases at J, with 15 bases between.

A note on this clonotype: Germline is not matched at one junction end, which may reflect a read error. This chain's CDR3 is CTAIDERSYGYTF. As DNA, the CDR3 is TGCACTGCTATTGACGAGCGCAGCTATGGTTACACCTTC. The V call is TRBV20-1, the J call TRBJ1-2; D not certain. Germline CDR1 is DFQATT and CDR2 is SNEGSKA (reference sequence). The CDR3 runs to 13 residues.

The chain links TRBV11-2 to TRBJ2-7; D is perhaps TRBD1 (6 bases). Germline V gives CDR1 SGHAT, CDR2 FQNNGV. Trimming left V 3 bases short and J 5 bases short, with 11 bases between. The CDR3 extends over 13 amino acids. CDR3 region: CASSFTYRDEQYF. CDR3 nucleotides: TGTGCCAGCAGCTTTACTTACAGGGACGAGCAGTACTTC.

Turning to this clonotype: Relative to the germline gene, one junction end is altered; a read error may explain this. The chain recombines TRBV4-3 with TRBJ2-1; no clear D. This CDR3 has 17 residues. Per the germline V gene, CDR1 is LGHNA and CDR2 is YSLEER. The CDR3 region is CASSQENTPHLYNEQFF. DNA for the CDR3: TGCGCCAGCAGTCAAGAAAATACTCCCCACCTCTACAATGAGCAGTTCTTC.

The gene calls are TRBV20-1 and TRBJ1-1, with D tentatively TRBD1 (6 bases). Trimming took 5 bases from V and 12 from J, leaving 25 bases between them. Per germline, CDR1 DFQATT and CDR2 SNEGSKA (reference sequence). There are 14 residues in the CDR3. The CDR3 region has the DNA TGCAGTGCTCGGGTTCTGGGGGCGAGCACTGAGCCTTTCTTT. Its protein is CSARVLGASTEPFF.